The clone carrying this T cell receptor (beta chain) was observed many times. Its antigen remains unknown. This entry belongs to a study of Graves' ophthalmopathy and Graves' hyperthyroidism. Whole-study findings and limits: Blood also held most thyroid clonotypes expanded above 0.001 frequency. Sensitivity of 85% to 90% and specificity of roughly 80% were achieved when a 13-signature model separated ophthalmopathy from stable hyperthyroidism.

The TCR beta CDR3 regions underwent amplification from RNA transcripts. The authors performed first-round RT-PCR with HTBI primers and then a second-round multiplex PCR. TCRdb independently ran MiXCR on the multiplex PCR reads; one entry per CDR3 protein. Of roughly 600,000 distinct CDR3 sequences in the sample, approximately 37% were seen once. The sequenced sample was peripheral blood or thyroid tissue (not recorded which). This receptor was taken from an adult man with Graves' hyperthyroidism.

This chain's CDR3 is CASSASGQGVGYTF. As DNA, the CDR3 is TGTGCCAGCAGCGCCTCGGGACAGGGGGTTGGCTACACCTTC. V gene TRBV9 combines with J gene TRBJ1-2; 11 bases are a match to TRBD1. The CDR3 extends over 14 amino acids. Germline assignment: CDR1 SGDLS and CDR2 YYNGEE. J lost 7 bases, V lost 3 bases, and 5 bases had no gene match.